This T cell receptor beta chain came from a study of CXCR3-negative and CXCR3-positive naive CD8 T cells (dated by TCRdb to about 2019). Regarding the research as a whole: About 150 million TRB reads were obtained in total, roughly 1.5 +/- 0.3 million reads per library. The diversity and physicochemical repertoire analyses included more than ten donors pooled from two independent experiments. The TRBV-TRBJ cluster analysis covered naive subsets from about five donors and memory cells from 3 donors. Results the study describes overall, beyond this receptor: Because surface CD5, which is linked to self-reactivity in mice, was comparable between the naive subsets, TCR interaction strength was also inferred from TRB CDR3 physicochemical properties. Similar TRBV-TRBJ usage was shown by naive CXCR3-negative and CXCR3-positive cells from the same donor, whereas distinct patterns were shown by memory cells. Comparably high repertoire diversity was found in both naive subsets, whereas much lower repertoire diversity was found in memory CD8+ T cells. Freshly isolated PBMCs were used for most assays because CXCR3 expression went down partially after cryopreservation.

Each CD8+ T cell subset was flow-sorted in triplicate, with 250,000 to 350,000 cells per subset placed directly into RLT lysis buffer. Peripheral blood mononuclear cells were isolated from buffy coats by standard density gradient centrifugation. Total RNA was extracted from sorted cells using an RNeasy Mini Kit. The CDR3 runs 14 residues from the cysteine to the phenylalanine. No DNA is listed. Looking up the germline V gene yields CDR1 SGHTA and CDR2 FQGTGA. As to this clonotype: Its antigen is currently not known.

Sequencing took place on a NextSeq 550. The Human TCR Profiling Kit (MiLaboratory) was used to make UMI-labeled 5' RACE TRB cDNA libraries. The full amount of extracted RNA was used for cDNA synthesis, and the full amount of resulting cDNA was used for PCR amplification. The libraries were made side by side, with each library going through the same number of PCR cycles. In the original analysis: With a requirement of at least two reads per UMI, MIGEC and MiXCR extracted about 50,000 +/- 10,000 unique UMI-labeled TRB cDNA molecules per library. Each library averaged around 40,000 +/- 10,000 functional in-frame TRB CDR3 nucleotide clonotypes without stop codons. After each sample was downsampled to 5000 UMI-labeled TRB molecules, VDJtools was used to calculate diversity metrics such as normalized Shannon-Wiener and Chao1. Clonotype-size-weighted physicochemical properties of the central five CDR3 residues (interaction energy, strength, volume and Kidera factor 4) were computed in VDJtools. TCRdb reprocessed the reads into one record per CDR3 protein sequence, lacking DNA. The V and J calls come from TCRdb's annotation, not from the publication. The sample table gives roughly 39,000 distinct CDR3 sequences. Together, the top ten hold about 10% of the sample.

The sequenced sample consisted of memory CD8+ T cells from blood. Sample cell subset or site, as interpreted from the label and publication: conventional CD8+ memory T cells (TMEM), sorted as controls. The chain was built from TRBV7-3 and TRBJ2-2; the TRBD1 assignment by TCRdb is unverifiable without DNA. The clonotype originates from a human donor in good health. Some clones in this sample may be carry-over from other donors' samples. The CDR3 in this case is CASSPGNWTGELFF.